This TCR beta chain was identified during a study of T cells after yellow fever vaccination. General study results and limits: The appearance of a small share of clonotypes in both CD4 and CD8 compartments was observed. Re-detected after boosting: most primary clones, 96% of CD4 and around 86% of CD8. Peaking on day 5 versus 15, the secondary response was faster but weaker.

The CDR3 is 18 amino acids. CDR1 and CDR2 from the germline V gene are LGHNA and YSLEER. Trimming took 4 bases from V and 0 from J; bases not matched to a gene: 9. Notes on this clonotype: Its specificity is not known.

TCRdb reanalysed the 5' RACE reads using MiXCR and keeps one entry per CDR3 protein. The data contain about 550,000 distinct CDR3 sequences, 15% to 20% of them singletons. This specimen consisted of PBMCs, obtained 15 days after the yellow fever booster vaccination. The chain links TRBV4-3 to TRBJ2-6, with 7 bases matching TRBD2. This clonotype originated in a man aged 25-45 years who received the YFV17D yellow fever vaccine. CDR3 sequence (DNA): TGCGCCAGCAGCCGGGAGCGAACTAGCGACTCTGGGGCCAACGTCCTGACTTTC. It codes for CASSRERTSDSGANVLTF.